The clone carrying this TCR beta chain was seen ten or more times. Antigen specificity is unknown. The V and J ends lost 6 bases and 5 bases respectively, with 13 bases between them. This CDR3 region has 12 residues. The germline gives CDR1 SQVTM, CDR2 ANQGSEA. The entry originates in a study of identical twins. Study outcomes and limitations: Within beta out-of-frame sequences, the excess sharing observed between twins was weaker. Cross-sectional statistical analysis, not tracking of the same donors, underpinned the conclusions.

Using its own MiXCR run on the 5' RACE reads, TCRdb lists one record per CDR3 protein. The data contain roughly 710,000 distinct CDR3 sequences, around 6% of them seen just once; the ten biggest clones take up around 1.9%. The receptor's source is a man aged 18 to 29 in good health. Sample: naive T cells sorted from blood. The chain recombines TRBV29-1 with TRBJ1-2; D is possibly TRBD1 (6 bases). Here the CDR3 reads CSVRTEPYGYTF. The CDR3 nucleotides are TGCAGCGTCAGGACAGAGCCTTATGGCTACACCTTC.